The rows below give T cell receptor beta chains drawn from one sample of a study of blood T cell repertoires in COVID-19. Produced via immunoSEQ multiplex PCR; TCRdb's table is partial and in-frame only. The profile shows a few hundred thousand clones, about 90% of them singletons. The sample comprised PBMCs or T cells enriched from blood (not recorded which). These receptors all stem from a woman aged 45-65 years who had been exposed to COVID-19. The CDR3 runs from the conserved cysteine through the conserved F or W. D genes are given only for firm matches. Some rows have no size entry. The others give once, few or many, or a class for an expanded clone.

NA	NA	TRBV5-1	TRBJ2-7	TGCGCCAGCAGCTTGGGAGCCTCATCCCCCGAGCAGTACTTC	CASSLGASSPEQYF
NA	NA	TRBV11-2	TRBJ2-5	TGTGCCAGCAGCTTAATAGGCGGGAAAGAGACCCAGTACTTC	CASSLIGGKETQYF
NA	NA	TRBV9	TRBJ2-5	TGTGCCAGCAGCGTAGGAGACTACCAAGAGACCCAGTACTTC	CASSVGDYQETQYF
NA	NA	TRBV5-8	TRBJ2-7	TGTGCCAGCAATGCTGCAGGCAGATTCCAGTACTTC	CASNAAGRFQYF
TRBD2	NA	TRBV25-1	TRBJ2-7	TGTGCCCACGGAGAAAAAAAGCGGGGGGGCTTCTACGAGCAGTACTTC	CAHGEKKRGGFYEQYF
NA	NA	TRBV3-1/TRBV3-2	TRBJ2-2	TGTGCCAGCAGCCTCAGAACTAGGGCGGCGAACACCGGGGAGCTGTTTTTT	CASSLRTRAANTGELFF
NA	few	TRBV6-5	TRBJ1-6	TGTGCCGCTGGGGGGAGGTCCTATAATTCACCCCTCCACTTT	CAAGGRSYNSPLHF
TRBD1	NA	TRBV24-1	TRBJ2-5	TGTGCCACCAGTGATCCTGGACAGGGCGGAGAGACCCAGTACTTC	CATSDPGQGGETQYF
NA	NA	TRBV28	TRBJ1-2	TGTGCCAGCAGTTCGGCAGGACAGCCCTATGGCTACACCTTC	CASSSAGQPYGYTF
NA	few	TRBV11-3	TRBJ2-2	TGTGCCAGCAGCTTAGCAAGAGGGACCGGGGAGCTGTTTTTT	CASSLARGTGELFF
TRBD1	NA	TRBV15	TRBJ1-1	TGTGCCACCAGCAGTCACGGACAGGGTGAAGCTTTCTTT	CATSSHGQGEAFF
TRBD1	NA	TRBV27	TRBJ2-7	TGTGCCAGCAGTTTATCGAGGGGACAGGGTACCTACGAGCAGTACTTC	CASSLSRGQGTYEQYF
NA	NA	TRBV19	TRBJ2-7	TGTGCCAGTAGTGATTCGGGGAACTCCTACGAGCAGTACTTC	CASSDSGNSYEQYF
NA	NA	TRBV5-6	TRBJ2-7	TGTGCCAGCAGCGTCTGGACTCGGGAGGAGCAGTACTTC	CASSVWTREEQYF
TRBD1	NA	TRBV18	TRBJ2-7	TGTGCCAGCTCACCGAGACAGGGGGTGGCCTACGAGCAGTACTTC	CASSPRQGVAYEQYF
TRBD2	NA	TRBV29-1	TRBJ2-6	TGCAGCGTTGTCGGGGGGACTGGGGCCAACGTCCTGACTTTC	CSVVGGTGANVLTF
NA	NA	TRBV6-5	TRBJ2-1	TGTGCCAGCAGTTCCGTTTACAATGAGCAGTTCTTC	CASSSVYNEQFF
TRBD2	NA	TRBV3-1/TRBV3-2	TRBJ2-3	TGTGCCAGCAGCCATAAGCGGGGGGCCACAGATACGCAGTATTTT	CASSHKRGATDTQYF
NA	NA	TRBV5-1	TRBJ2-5	TGCGCCAGCAGCTTGGACGGATGGGCACAAGAGACCCAGTACTTC	CASSLDGWAQETQYF
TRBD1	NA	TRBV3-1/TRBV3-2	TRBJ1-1	TGTGCCAGCAGCCAAGGTGGGACAGGGGGGCGATTCTCGGCTTTCTTT	CASSQGGTGGRFSAFF
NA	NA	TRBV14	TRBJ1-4	TGTGCCAGCAGCCAAGCCCGGGAGGGAGAAAAACTGTTTTTT	CASSQAREGEKLFF
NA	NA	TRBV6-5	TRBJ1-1	TGTGCCAGCAGCATAGACAGCATGAACACTGAAGCTTTCTTT	CASSIDSMNTEAFF
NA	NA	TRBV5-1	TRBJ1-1	TGCGCCAGCAGCTTGGAATCCAGGGCCGGGAACACTGAAGCTTTCTTT	CASSLESRAGNTEAFF
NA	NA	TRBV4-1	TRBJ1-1	TGCGCCAGCAGCCTTGGCCGGGACACTGAAGCTTTCTTT	CASSLGRDTEAFF
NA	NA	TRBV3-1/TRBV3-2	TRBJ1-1	TGTGCCAGCAGCCAAGATTTTTTAGTCACTGAAGCTTTCTTT	CASSQDFLVTEAFF